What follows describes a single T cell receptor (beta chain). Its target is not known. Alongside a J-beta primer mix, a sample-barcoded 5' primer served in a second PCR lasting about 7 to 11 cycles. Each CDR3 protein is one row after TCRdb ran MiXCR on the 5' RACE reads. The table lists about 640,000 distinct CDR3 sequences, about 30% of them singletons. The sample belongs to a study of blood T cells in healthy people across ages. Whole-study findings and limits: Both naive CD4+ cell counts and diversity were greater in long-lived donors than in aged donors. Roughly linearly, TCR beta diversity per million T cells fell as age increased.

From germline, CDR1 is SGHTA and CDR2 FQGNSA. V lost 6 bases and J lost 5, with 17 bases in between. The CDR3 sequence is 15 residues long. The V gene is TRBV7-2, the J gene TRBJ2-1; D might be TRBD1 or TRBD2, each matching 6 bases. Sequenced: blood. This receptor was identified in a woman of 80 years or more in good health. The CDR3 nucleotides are TGTGCCAGCAGTCCGAGGGGGGCTAGGAACAATGAGCAGTTCTTC. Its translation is CASSPRGARNNEQFF. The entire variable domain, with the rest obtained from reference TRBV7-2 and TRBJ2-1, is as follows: GAGVSQSPSNKVTEKGKDVELRCDPISGHTALYWYRQSLGQGLEFLIYFQGNSAPDKSGLPSDRFSAERTGGSVSTLTIQRTQQEDSAVYLCASSPRGARNNEQFFGPGTRLTVL.